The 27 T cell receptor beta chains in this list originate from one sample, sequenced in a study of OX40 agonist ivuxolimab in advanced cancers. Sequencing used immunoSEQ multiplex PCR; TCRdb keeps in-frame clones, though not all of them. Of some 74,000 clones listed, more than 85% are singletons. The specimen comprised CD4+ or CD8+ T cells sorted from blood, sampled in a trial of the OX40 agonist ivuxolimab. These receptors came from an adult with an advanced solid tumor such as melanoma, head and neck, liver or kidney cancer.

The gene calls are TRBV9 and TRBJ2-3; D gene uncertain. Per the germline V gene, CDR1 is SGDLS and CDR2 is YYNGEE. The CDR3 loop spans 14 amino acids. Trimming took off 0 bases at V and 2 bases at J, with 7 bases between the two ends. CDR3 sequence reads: CASSVEGSTDTQYF. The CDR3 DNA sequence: TGTGCCAGCAGCGTAGAGGGCTCCACAGATACGCAGTATTTT.

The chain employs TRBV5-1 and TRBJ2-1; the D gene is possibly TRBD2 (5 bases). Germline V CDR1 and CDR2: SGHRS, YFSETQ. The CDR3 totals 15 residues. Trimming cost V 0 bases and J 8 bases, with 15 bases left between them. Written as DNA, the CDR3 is TGCGCCAGCAGCTTGGCCTTAGAGGTTAGCGATGAGCAGTTCTTC. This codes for CASSLALEVSDEQFF.

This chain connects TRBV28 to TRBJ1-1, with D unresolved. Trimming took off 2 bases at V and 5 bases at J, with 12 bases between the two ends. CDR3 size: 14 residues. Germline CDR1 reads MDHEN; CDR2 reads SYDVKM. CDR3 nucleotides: TGTGCCAGCAGTTTAATCAACAGTGGGACTGAAGCTTTCTTT. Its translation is CASSLINSGTEAFF.

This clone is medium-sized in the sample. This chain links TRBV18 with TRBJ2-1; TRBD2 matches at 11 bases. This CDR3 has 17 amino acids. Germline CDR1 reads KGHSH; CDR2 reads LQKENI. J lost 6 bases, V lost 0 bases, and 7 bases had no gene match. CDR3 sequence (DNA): TGTGCCAGCTCACCACCTTTGACTAGCGGGATCCTCAATGAGCAGTTCTTC. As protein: CASSPPLTSGILNEQFF.

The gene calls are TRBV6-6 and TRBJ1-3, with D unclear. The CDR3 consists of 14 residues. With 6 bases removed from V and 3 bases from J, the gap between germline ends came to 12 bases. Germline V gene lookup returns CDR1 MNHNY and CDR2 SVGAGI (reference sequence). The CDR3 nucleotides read TGTGCCAGCAGGGGCGTTGAGCTTGGAAACACCATATATTTT. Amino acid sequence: CASRGVELGNTIYF.

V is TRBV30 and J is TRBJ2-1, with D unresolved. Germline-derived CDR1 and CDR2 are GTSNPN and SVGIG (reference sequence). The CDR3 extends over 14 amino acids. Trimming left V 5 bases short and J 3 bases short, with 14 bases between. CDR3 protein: CAWQVGAFYNEQFF. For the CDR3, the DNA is TGTGCCTGGCAGGTGGGCGCGTTCTACAATGAGCAGTTCTTC.

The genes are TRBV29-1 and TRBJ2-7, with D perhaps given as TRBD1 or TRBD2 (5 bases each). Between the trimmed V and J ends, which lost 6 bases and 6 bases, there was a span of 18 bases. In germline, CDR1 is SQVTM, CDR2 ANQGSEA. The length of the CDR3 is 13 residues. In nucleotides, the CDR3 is TGCAGCGTGGGGGACCGAGGGGTGGGCGAGCAGTACTTC. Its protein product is CSVGDRGVGEQYF.

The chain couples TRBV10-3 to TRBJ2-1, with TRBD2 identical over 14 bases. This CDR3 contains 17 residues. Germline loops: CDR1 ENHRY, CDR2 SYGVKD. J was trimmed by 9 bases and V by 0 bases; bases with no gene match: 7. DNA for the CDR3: TGTGCCATCAGTGAGTCTAGACCGGGACTAGCGGGAGTTGAGCAGTTCTTC. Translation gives CAISESRPGLAGVEQFF.

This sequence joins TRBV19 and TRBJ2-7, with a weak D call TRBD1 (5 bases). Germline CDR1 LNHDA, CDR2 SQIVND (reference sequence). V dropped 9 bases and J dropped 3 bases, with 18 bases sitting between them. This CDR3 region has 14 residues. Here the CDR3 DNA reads TGTGCCAGCGGCTGGTCAGGGAAAATCTACGAGCAGTACTTC. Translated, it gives CASGWSGKIYEQYF. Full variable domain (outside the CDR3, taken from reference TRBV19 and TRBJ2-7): DGGITQSPKYLFRKEGQNVTLSCEQNLNHDAMYWYRQDPGQGLRLIYYSQIVNDFQKGDIAEGYSVSREKKESFPLTVTSAQKNPTAFYLCASGWSGKIYEQYFGPGTRLTVT.

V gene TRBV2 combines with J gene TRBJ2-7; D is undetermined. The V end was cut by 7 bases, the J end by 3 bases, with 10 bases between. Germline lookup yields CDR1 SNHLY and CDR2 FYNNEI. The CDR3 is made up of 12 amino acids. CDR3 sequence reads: CASTDGYYEQYF. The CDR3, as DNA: TGTGCCAGCACCGACGGATACTACGAGCAGTACTTC.

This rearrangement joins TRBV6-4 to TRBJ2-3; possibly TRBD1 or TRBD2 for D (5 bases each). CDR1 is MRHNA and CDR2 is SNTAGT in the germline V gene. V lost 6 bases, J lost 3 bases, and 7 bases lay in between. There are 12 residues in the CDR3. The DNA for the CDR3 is TGTGCCAGCAGCGAGGGGACAGATACGCAGTATTTT. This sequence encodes CASSEGTDTQYF.

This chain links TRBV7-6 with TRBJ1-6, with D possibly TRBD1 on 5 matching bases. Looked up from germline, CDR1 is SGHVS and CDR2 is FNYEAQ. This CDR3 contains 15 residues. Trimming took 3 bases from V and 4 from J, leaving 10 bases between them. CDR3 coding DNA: TGTGCCAGCAGCTTCCGGGACCAATATAATTCACCCCTCCACTTT. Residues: CASSFRDQYNSPLHF.

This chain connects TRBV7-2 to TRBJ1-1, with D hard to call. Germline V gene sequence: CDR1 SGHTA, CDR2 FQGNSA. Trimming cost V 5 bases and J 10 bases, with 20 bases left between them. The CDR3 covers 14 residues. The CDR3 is CASSPRRGGRVAFF. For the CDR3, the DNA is TGTGCCAGCAGCCCGCGACGGGGAGGGAGAGTAGCTTTCTTT.

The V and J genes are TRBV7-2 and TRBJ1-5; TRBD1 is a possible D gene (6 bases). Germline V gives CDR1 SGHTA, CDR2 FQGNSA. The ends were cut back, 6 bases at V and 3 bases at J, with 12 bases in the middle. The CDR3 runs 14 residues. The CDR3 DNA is TGTGCCAGCAGGCCCGACAGGACCAATCAGCCCCAGCATTTT. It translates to CASRPDRTNQPQHF.

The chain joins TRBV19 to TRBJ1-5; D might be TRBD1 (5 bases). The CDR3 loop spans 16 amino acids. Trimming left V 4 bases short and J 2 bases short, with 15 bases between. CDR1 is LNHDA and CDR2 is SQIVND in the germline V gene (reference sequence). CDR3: CASSTIGTHGNQPQHF. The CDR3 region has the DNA TGTGCCAGTAGTACCATCGGGACCCATGGCAATCAGCCCCAGCATTTT.

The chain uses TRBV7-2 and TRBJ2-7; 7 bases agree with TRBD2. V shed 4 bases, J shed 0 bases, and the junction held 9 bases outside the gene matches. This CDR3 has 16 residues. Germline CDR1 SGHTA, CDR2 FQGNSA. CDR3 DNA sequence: TGTGCCAGCAGCTCGGGTTCGGGACTAATCTCCTACGAGCAGTACTTC. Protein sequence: CASSSGSGLISYEQYF.

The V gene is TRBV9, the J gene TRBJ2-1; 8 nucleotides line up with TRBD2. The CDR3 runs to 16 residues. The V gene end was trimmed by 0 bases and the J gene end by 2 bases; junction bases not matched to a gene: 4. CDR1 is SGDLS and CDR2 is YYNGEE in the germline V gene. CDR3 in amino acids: CASSVGGTSAYNEQFF. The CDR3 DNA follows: TGTGCCAGCAGCGTAGGGGGGACTAGTGCCTACAATGAGCAGTTCTTC.

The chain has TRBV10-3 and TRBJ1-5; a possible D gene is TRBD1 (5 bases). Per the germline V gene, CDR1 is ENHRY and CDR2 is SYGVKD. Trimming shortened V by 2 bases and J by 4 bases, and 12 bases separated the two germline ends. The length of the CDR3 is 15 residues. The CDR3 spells CAISEGAEGNQPQHF. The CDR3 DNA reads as TGTGCCATCAGTGAGGGGGCTGAGGGAAATCAGCCCCAGCATTTT.

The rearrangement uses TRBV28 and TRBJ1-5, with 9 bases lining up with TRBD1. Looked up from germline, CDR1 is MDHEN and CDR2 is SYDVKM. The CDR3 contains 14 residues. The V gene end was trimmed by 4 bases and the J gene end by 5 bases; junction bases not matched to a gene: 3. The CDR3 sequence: CASSSGTGYQPQHF. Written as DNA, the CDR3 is TGTGCCAGCAGTTCCGGGACAGGGTATCAGCCCCAGCATTTT.

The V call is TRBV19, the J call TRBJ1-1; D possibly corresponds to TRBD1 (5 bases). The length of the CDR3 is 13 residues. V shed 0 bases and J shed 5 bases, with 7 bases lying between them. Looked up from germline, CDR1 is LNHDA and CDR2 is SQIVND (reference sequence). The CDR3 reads CASSIEAGTEAFF. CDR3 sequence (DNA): TGTGCCAGTAGTATAGAGGCAGGGACTGAAGCTTTCTTT.

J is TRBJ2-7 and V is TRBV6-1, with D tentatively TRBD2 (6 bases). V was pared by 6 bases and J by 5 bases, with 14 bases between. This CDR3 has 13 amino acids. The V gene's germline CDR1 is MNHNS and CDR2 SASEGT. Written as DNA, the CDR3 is TGTGCCAGCAGCCGAGGACTATTCCACGAGCAGTACTTC. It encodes CASSRGLFHEQYF.

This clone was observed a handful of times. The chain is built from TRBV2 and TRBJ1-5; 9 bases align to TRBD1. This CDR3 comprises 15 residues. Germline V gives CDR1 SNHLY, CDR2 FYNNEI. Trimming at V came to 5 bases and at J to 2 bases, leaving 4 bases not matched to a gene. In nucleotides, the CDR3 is TGTGCCAGCAGTACGGACAGGGGAGGCAATCAGCCCCAGCATTTT. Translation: CASSTDRGGNQPQHF.

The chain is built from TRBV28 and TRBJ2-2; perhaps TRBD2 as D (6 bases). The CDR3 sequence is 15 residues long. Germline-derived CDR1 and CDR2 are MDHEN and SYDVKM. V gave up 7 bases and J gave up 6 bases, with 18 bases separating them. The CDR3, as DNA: TGTGCCAGCAAGTCGACCCCAGCGGGCTCCGGGGAGCTGTTTTTT. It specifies CASKSTPAGSGELFF.

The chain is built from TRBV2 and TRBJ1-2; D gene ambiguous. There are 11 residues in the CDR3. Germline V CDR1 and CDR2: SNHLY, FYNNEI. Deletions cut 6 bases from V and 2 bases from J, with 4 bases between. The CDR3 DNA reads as TGTGCCAGCAGGGAGAACTATGGCTACACCTTC. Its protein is CASRENYGYTF.

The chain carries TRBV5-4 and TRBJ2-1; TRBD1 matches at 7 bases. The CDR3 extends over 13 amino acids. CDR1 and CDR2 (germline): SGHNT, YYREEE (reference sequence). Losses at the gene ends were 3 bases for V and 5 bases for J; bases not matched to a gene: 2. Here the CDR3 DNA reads TGTGCCAGCAGCTGGACAGGAGACAATGAGCAGTTCTTC. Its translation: CASSWTGDNEQFF.

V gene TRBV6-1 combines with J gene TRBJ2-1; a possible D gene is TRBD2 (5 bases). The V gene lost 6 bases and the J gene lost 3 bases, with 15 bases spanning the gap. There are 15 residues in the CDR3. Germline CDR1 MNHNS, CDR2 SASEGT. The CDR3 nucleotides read TGTGCCAGCAGAGAACAGCGGAGCGGCTACAATGAGCAGTTCTTC. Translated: CASREQRSGYNEQFF.

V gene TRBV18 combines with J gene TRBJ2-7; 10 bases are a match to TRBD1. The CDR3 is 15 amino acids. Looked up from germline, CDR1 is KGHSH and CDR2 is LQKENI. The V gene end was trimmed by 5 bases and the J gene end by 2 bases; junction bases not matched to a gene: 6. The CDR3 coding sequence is TGTGCCAGCTCAGCCGGACAGGGGGAGGCCTACGAGCAGTACTTC. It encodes CASSAGQGEAYEQYF.